This T cell receptor beta chain derives from a study of immune evolution from preneoplasia to lung adenocarcinoma. About the study: HLA loss of heterozygosity: 5.5% to 8.5% AIS, roughly 15% MIA, approximately 31% ADC, none AAH. Overall study results and limits: Top clone share appeared to fall from AAH through AIS, MIA, adenocarcinoma. Normal lung had highest clonality; later lesions appeared denser, more diverse.

Concerning this clone: Its antigen is unidentified.

The CDR3 has 14 amino acids. Germline V gene data show CDR1 as WSHSY and CDR2 as SAAADI. The ends lost 6 bases at V and 4 bases at J; junction bases unmatched: 7. Measured with immunoSEQ multiplex PCR; TCRdb has only the in-frame clones, and not every one. The table has approximately 12,000 clones, roughly 85% seen once. The chain uses TRBV10-2 and TRBJ2-5; the match to TRBD2 covers 8 bases. This sequence was found in an older person with invasive lung adenocarcinoma. Sequenced input: FFPE invasive lung adenocarcinoma tissue. The CDR3 reads CASSRGGMAETQYF. In DNA form, the CDR3 reads TGCGCCAGCAGCCGGGGGGGGATGGCAGAGACCCAGTACTTC.